This T cell receptor beta chain was sequenced during a study of cytomegalovirus exposure and HLA in healthy donors. This clone showed up just a few times. Its antigen is not known. The junction departs from the called germline gene at one end, perhaps through a read error. This PCR relied on a set of 60 Vbeta primers and 13 Jbeta primers. The protocol was immunoSEQ multiplex PCR, while the TCRdb copy is restricted to in-frame clones and leaves out a portion. This sample yields 100,000 to 150,000 clones, of which 74% are seen a single time; around 4% belongs to the top ten. General observations from the study: Cytomegalovirus association was assigned to over 150 TCR beta chains. Researchers left out some V segments, among them TRBV6-2 and TRBV6-3, as indistinguishable.

The CDR3 is 14 residues long. Germline lookup yields CDR1 SSHAT and CDR2 FNYEAQ (reference sequence). Sequencing used PBMCs. The source of this sequence is a man in his forties or fifties in good health and CMV-seropositive. The chain employs TRBV7-7 and TRBJ2-3, with TRBD1 matching 7 bases. The CDR3 loop reads CASSLDRASDTQYF. In DNA form, the CDR3 reads TGTGCTAGCAGCTTAGACAGGGCGTCAGATACGCAGTATTTT.